A single sample gave rise to the 20 T cell receptor beta chains below, sequenced in a study of cytomegalovirus exposure and HLA in healthy donors. 60 Vbeta and 13 Jbeta primers were used in PCR. Profiling relied on immunoSEQ multiplex PCR, and the TCRdb table lists in-frame clones only, not all of them. The sample spans roughly 46,000 clones; the ten largest clones claim about 1%. The sequenced sample was PBMCs. Source of these receptors: a woman aged 35 to 49 in good health and CMV-seronegative.

V is TRBV18 and J is TRBJ2-7, with a possible D match to TRBD2 (5 bases). Trimming stripped 6 bases from V and 3 bases from J, with 21 bases between. The CDR3 totals 16 residues. The germline CDR1 and CDR2 sequences are KGHSH and LQKENI. The CDR3 sequence: CASSLTGRAMLYEQYF. CDR3 bases: TGTGCCAGCTCCCTAACTGGGCGGGCAATGCTCTACGAGCAGTACTTC.

The chain couples TRBV7-9 to TRBJ2-5; 7 positions match TRBD1. Germline-derived CDR1 and CDR2 are SEHNR and FQNEAQ (reference sequence). The V gene end was trimmed by 2 bases and the J gene end by 2 bases; junction bases not matched to a gene: 2. The CDR3 runs 14 residues. In DNA, the CDR3 is TGTGCCAGCAGCTTAACACAGGGGCAAGAGACCCAGTACTTC. This encodes CASSLTQGQETQYF.

This chain links TRBV5-1 with TRBJ1-1, with D unresolved. This CDR3 comprises 15 residues. Trimming took off 6 bases at V and 1 base at J, with 16 bases between the two ends. Germline V gene lookup returns CDR1 SGHRS and CDR2 YFSETQ. The DNA of the CDR3 is TGCGCCAGCAACCTCGCGGGCAAGTCGAACACTGAAGCTTTCTTT. Encoded protein: CASNLAGKSNTEAFF.

The V gene is TRBV29-1, the J gene TRBJ1-1; tentative D call: TRBD1 (5 bases). The ends were cut back, 7 bases at V and 5 bases at J, with 11 bases in the middle. Germline CDR1 SQVTM, CDR2 ANQGSEA. This CDR3 contains 11 residues. The CDR3 DNA sequence: TGCAGCGCAACTGACAGTACTGAAGCTTTCTTT. The encoded protein is CSATDSTEAFF.

About this clone: Additional DNA sequences in this sample encode the identical CDR3. V and J are TRBV5-1 and TRBJ2-7; perhaps TRBD1 as D (6 bases). The V end lost 0 bases, the J end lost 2 bases, and 6 bases lay between the germline ends. The germline V gene encodes CDR1 SGHRS and CDR2 YFSETQ. The CDR3 sequence is 13 residues long. The chain's CDR3 is CASSLDRAYEQYF. For the CDR3, the DNA is TGCGCCAGCAGCTTGGACAGGGCCTACGAGCAGTACTTC. The variable domain in full, completed from reference TRBV5-1 and TRBJ2-7, reads KAGVTQTPRYLIKTRGQQVTLSCSPISGHRSVSWYQQTPGQGLQFLFEYFSETQRNKGNFPGRFSGRQFSNSRSEMNVSTLELGDSALYLCASSLDRAYEQYFGPGTRLTVT.

The gene calls are TRBV5-6 and TRBJ1-5, with 10 nucleotides matching TRBD1. J gave up 2 bases and V 4 bases, and 6 bases lay outside the gene matches. The CDR3 is made up of 16 amino acids. Germline CDR1 is SGHDT and CDR2 is YYEEEE. This CDR3 reads CASSRDRGVRNQPQHF. CDR3 nucleotide sequence: TGTGCCAGCAGCCGGGACAGGGGCGTCCGCAATCAGCCCCAGCATTTT.

The rearrangement links TRBV4-3 to TRBJ2-1; 7 bases are shared with TRBD2. Per the germline V gene, CDR1 is LGHNA and CDR2 is YSLEER. V trimming: 0 bases; J trimming: 4 bases; junction bases outside the gene matches: 12. The CDR3 is 18 residues long. The CDR3 protein is CASSQEGPASGDYNEQFF. In DNA form, the CDR3 reads TGCGCCAGCAGCCAAGAAGGCCCCGCTAGCGGAGATTACAATGAGCAGTTCTTC.

The CDR3 reads CASNEGTRQYF. The CDR3 region has the DNA TGTGCCAGCAACGAGGGGACTAGACAGTATTTT. The genes are TRBV2 and TRBJ2-3; 8 nucleotides match TRBD2. Germline V lookup: CDR1 SNHLY, CDR2 FYNNEI. CDR3 length: 11 amino acids. With 7 bases clipped from V and 12 bases from J, the junction kept 6 bases outside the gene matches.

This chain uses TRBV6-5 with TRBJ1-4; 10 nucleotides agree with TRBD1. Trimming removed 2 bases from V and 10 bases from J; junction bases left unmatched: 7. The V gene's germline CDR1 is MNHEY and CDR2 SVGAGI. This CDR3 region has 15 residues. The CDR3 is CASSYRDRGHGKLFF. The DNA for the CDR3 is TGTGCCAGCAGTTACCGGGACAGGGGTCACGGAAAACTGTTTTTT.

The genes are TRBV5-5 and TRBJ1-2; tentative D call: TRBD1 (5 bases). V was cut by 3 bases and J by 4 bases, with 13 bases left in between. Germline CDR1 reads SGHKS; CDR2 reads YYEKEE (reference sequence). The CDR3 is 14 residues long. CDR3 nucleotide sequence: TGTGCCAGCAGCTCGGGCAGGGCTTTCTATGGCTACACCTTC. It is translated as CASSSGRAFYGYTF.

This rearrangement joins TRBV29-1 to TRBJ2-1; 8 bases are a match to TRBD1. The junction had 9 bases not matched to a gene; V was cut back by 0 bases and J by 11 bases. The CDR3 sequence is 14 residues long. Germline assignment: CDR1 SQVTM and CDR2 ANQGSEA. CDR3 region: CSVEERQGMSKQFF. CDR3 nucleotide sequence: TGCAGCGTTGAAGAAAGACAGGGGATGTCGAAGCAGTTCTTC.

The V and J genes are TRBV18 and TRBJ1-2; no clear D. Between the trimmed V and J ends, which lost 0 bases and 4 bases, there was a span of 9 bases. Germline V CDR1 and CDR2: KGHSH, LQKENI. CDR3 length equals 14 residues. The CDR3 reads CASSPPSRSYGYTF. The CDR3 nucleotides read TGTGCCAGCTCACCACCGTCCAGATCCTATGGCTACACCTTC.

This chain links TRBV30 with TRBJ2-7; 7 nucleotides match TRBD2. This CDR3 has 12 residues. With 3 bases clipped from V and 7 bases from J, the junction kept 6 bases outside the gene matches. In germline, CDR1 is GTSNPN, CDR2 SVGIG (reference sequence). CDR3 in amino acids: CAWSGGIGEQYF. CDR3 bases: TGTGCCTGGAGCGGGGGGATAGGGGAGCAGTACTTC.

The chain joins TRBV7-8 to TRBJ2-7, with D uncertain. Germline lookup yields CDR1 SGHVS and CDR2 FQNEAQ. V lost 5 bases and J lost 2, with 13 bases in between. This CDR3 is 14 amino acids long. CDR3 coding DNA: TGTGCCAGCAGCCAGAAAATAGCAGCCTACGAGCAGTACTTC. Translating it yields CASSQKIAAYEQYF.

The chain links TRBV5-1 to TRBJ2-1; 10 nucleotides agree with TRBD2. CDR1 and CDR2 from the germline V gene are SGHRS and YFSETQ. Trimming took 3 bases from V and 2 from J; bases not matched to a gene: 5. CDR3 length: 16 amino acids. In nucleotides, the CDR3 is TGCGCCAGCAGCTCACTAGCGGGGATAACCTACAATGAGCAGTTCTTC. Translation gives CASSSLAGITYNEQFF.

The J gene is TRBJ2-5, the V gene TRBV29-1, with TRBD1 identical over 8 bases. The J call is in doubt because the DNA end fits TRBJ2-7 better. From germline, CDR1 is SQVTM and CDR2 ANQGSEA. The CDR3 covers 12 residues. Here the CDR3 DNA reads TGCAGCGTTGGGACAGGGACCTACGAGCAGTACTTC. It translates to CSVGTGTYEQYF.

This chain joins TRBV28 and TRBJ1-5; 10 bases match TRBD1. Germline lookup yields CDR1 MDHEN and CDR2 SYDVKM. After removal of 8 bases from V and 10 bases from J, the junction contained 14 bases not matched to a gene. The CDR3 extends over 15 amino acids. The CDR3 DNA is TGTGCCAGCTTCCCCCGGGACAGGGGTGCACGTCCCCAGCATTTT. Its translation is CASFPRDRGARPQHF.

V usage is TRBV9 and J usage is TRBJ2-1; no definite D call. The ends were cut back, 0 bases at V and 4 bases at J, with 17 bases in the middle. This CDR3 region has 17 residues. In germline, CDR1 is SGDLS, CDR2 YYNGEE. CDR3 DNA: TGTGCCAGCAGCGTAGGGGCAGCCTTACCCCTTTACAATGAGCAGTTCTTC. It specifies CASSVGAALPLYNEQFF.

V is TRBV10-2 and J is TRBJ2-1; 9 bases line up with TRBD2. There are 15 residues in the CDR3. Per the germline V gene, CDR1 is WSHSY and CDR2 is SAAADI. Trimming cost V 3 bases and J 4 bases; bases outside gene matches: 4. CDR3 sequence: CASSDLAGEYNEQFF. CDR3 nucleotides: TGCGCCAGCAGTGATTTAGCGGGGGAATACAATGAGCAGTTCTTC.

This chain connects TRBV15 to TRBJ1-4; no clear D. V lost 8 bases to trimming and J lost 3 bases, with 10 bases between them. There are 13 residues in the CDR3. Per the germline V gene, CDR1 is LNHNV and CDR2 is YYDKDF (reference sequence). CDR3 sequence reads: CATRGAPNEKLFF. CDR3 coding DNA: TGTGCCACCCGAGGAGCACCTAATGAAAAACTGTTTTTT.